These T cell receptor beta chains were read from a single sample in a study of T cells in Graves' hyperthyroidism and ophthalmopathy. Each CDR3 protein gets one entry after TCRdb re-called the multiplex PCR reads with MiXCR. Here the sample spans around 240,000 distinct CDR3 sequences, about 14% being singletons. The specimen was blood. The receptors were sampled from a woman aged 40 to 55 with Graves' hyperthyroidism that later progressed to Graves' ophthalmopathy. CDR3s include the opening cysteine and the closing phenylalanine or tryptophan. A D gene is named only where the DNA matches it firmly.

CDR3 length: 13; D gene: .; V gene: TRBV27; CDR3 protein: CASRDLGSYEQYF
CDR3 length: 15; D gene: TRBD2; V gene: TRBV30; CDR3 protein: CAWSVLAGAANIQYF
CDR3 length: 16; D gene: TRBD1; V gene: TRBV7-2; CDR3 protein: CASRRQGDRGTDTQYF
CDR3 length: 13; D gene: .; V gene: TRBV19; CDR3 protein: CASENGFGYGYTF
CDR3 length: 15; D gene: .; V gene: TRBV18; CDR3 protein: CASSPVKQGNSPLHF
CDR3 length: 18; D gene: TRBD2; V gene: TRBV27; CDR3 protein: CASSLGLAGAGGTYEQYF
CDR3 length: 15; D gene: TRBD1; V gene: TRBV20-1; CDR3 protein: CSARVPRGLGTEAFF
CDR3 length: 13; D gene: .; V gene: TRBV20-1; CDR3 protein: CSATDRRTYEQYF
CDR3 length: 15; D gene: TRBD2; V gene: TRBV3-1; CDR3 protein: CACSQGLTSGQGGFF
CDR3 length: 13; D gene: .; V gene: TRBV6-5; CDR3 protein: CTSSHGLGQPQHF
CDR3 length: 13; D gene: .; V gene: TRBV6-5; CDR3 protein: CASSSNWWDTQYF
CDR3 length: 12; D gene: .; V gene: TRBV6-1; CDR3 protein: CASRRGGGGYTF
CDR3 length: 19; D gene: .; V gene: TRBV7-9; CDR3 protein: CASSLAGPSLVRSYNEQFF
CDR3 length: 16; D gene: TRBD2; V gene: TRBV10-1; CDR3 protein: CASSESTGLGTDTQYF
CDR3 length: 19; D gene: .; V gene: TRBV28; CDR3 protein: CASSSIVDLVGFFSYEQYF
CDR3 length: 16; D gene: .; V gene: TRBV2; CDR3 protein: CASRGRGLSSTDTQYF
CDR3 length: 17; D gene: TRBD2; V gene: TRBV5-1; CDR3 protein: CASSLVLAGMNTGELFF
CDR3 length: 14; D gene: .; V gene: TRBV5-1; CDR3 protein: CASSFIGEGQPQHF